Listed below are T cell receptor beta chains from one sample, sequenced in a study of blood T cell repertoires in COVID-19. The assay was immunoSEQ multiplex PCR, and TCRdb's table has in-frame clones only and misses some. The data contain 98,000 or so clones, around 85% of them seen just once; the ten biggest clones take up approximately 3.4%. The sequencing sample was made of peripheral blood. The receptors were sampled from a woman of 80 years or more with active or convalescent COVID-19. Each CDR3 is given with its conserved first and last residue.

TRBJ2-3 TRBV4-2 CASSQDRHTSGSRTDTQYF
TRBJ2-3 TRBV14 CASGESGLSTDTQYF
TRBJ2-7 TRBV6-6 CASSYPDTTGPYEQYF
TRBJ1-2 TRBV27 CASSLIGGQGKYGYTF
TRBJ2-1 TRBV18 CASSPPAPAQVF
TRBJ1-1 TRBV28 CASRPGNTEAFF
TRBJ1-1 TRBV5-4 CASSLGGLAGGVTEAFF
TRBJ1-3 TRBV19 CASQGAISSGNTIYF
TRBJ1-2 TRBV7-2 CASSFMTGDGYTF
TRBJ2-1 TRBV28 CASSLQGGVNEQFF
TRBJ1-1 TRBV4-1 CASSQTGLVNTEAFF
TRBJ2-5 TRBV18 CASSPGTSGEETQYF
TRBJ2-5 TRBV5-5 CASSRWGVQETQYF
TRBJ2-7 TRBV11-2 CASSLVQVREQYF
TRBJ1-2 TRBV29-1 CSVVGQGIYGYTF
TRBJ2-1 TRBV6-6 CASSYVEAYNEQFF
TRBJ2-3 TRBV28 CASSRDMGTDTQYF
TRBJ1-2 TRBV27 CASSLGGQQGAGGYTF
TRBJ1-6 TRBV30 CAWLMQGDYNSPLHF
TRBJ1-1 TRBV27 CASTLTGTLNTEAFF
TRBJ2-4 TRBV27 CASSTQGMGAKNIQYF
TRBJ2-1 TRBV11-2 CASSFPRLERSYNEQFF